The 5 T cell receptor beta chains in this list originate from one sample, sequenced in a study of blood T cell repertoires in COVID-19. Clones were sequenced by immunoSEQ multiplex PCR, and TCRdb holds only the in-frame ones, with some missing. The sample yields roughly 200,000 clones, roughly 89% seen once. Sequenced: peripheral blood. The receptors come from a man aged 45 to 65 with acute or convalescent COVID-19.

The rearrangement joins TRBV2 to TRBJ2-2; tentative D call: TRBD1 (5 bases). Germline V gene sequence: CDR1 SNHLY, CDR2 FYNNEI. This CDR3 is 14 amino acids long. V lost 7 bases, J lost 5 bases, and 14 bases lay in between. CDR3 DNA sequence: TGTGCCAGCATGCGGCAGGGTAGGACCGGGGAGCTGTTTTTT. It translates to CASMRQGRTGELFF.

The V gene is TRBV4-2, the J gene TRBJ1-1, with unresolved D. Germline values: CDR1 LGHNA, CDR2 YNFKEQ. V gave up 0 bases and J gave up 1 base, with 9 bases separating them. The CDR3 sequence is 15 residues long. The CDR3 region is CASSQDIAGNTEAFF. CDR3 DNA: TGTGCCAGCAGCCAAGATATAGCGGGGAACACTGAAGCTTTCTTT.

The J gene is TRBJ2-1, the V gene TRBV5-4; 9 positions agree with TRBD2. J was trimmed by 5 bases and V by 4 bases; bases with no gene match: 10. Germline assignment: CDR1 SGHNT and CDR2 YYREEE (reference sequence). The CDR3 has 16 amino acids. CDR3 coding DNA: TGTGCCAGCAGCCGGGGACTAGCCCTAGAACACAATGAGCAGTTCTTC. Protein sequence: CASSRGLALEHNEQFF.

The chain links TRBV27 to TRBJ2-7, with D maybe TRBD2 (7 bases). Germline values: CDR1 MNHEY, CDR2 SMNVEV (reference sequence). The CDR3 runs 16 residues. The ends were cut back, 5 bases at V and 0 bases at J, with 17 bases in the middle. The CDR3 protein is CASSTAGHFLSYEQYF. The CDR3 region has the DNA TGTGCCAGCAGTACAGCGGGACACTTCCTCTCCTACGAGCAGTACTTC.

DNA for the CDR3: TGTGCCAGCAGTTTGCAGGGGGAAGTAGCACCCCTCCACTTT. Protein product: CASSLQGEVAPLHF. This chain connects TRBV27 to TRBJ1-6; 7 bases map to TRBD1. The V segment lost 3 bases and the J segment 11 bases; nucleotides outside the gene matches: 7. CDR3 length equals 14 residues. Germline CDR1 is MNHEY and CDR2 is SMNVEV (reference sequence).